This record covers a single TCR beta chain. Antigen specificity is unknown. This sample was taken from a study of long-term antiretroviral therapy in people with HIV. Findings and limits, study-wide: Across all time points, the repertoire was dominated by clones that expanded before ART.

The germline V gene encodes CDR1 SGHAT and CDR2 FQNNGV. The CDR3 is 12 amino acids. V lost 4 bases and J 3 bases, leaving 7 bases between the germline ends. At the survey level, the v3.0 immunoSEQ assay was run. Method: immunoSEQ multiplex PCR; TCRdb's copy keeps in-frame clones and lacks some. The data contain roughly 25,000 clones, roughly 82% of them singletons. Every participant with HIV received treatment in the United States. The TCR was taken from a woman aged 30 to 39 with HIV. The gene calls are TRBV11-2 and TRBJ2-7; no firm D call. The material sequenced was unsorted PBMCs, taken 1.1 years before starting antiretroviral therapy. The CDR3 nucleotides read TGTGCCAGCAGCTCCCTAGGCTACGAGCAGTACGTC. Encoded protein: CASSSLGYEQYV.